What follows describes a single TCR beta chain. The germline V gene has CDR1 LGHNA and CDR2 YSLEER. CDR3 size: 17 residues. A second PCR of 7 to 11 cycles used a sample-barcoded 5' primer and a J-beta primer mix. TCRdb passed the 5' RACE reads through MiXCR, listing each CDR3 protein once. The data contain hundreds of thousands of distinct CDR3 sequences, around 42% of them singletons. These data are taken from a study of blood T cells in healthy people across ages. This clonotype originated in a man aged 55-75 years in good health. Sequencing input: blood. V usage is TRBV4-3 and J usage is TRBJ2-7; D is perhaps TRBD2 (5 bases). The tail of the sequence fits TRBJ2-5 better, so the J call may be wrong. The CDR3 DNA is TGCGCCAGCAGCCAAGGGGTCCCCAGCTTGGCGGGCGAGACCCAGTACTTC. Its protein product is CASSQGVPSLAGETQYF.